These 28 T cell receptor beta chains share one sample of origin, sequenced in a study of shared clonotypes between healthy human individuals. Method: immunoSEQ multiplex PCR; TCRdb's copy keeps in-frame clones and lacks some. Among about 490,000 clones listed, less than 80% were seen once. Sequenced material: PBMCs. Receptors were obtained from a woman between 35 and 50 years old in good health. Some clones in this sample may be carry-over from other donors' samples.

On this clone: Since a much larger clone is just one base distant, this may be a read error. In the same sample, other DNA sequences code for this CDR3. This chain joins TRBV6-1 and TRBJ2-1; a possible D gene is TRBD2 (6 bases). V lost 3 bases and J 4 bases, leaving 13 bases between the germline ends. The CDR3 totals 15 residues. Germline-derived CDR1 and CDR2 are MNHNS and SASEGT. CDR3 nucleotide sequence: TGTGCCAGCAGTGAGGTGTTAGCGGTTTACAATGAGCAGTTCTTC. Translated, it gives CASSEVLAVYNEQFF.

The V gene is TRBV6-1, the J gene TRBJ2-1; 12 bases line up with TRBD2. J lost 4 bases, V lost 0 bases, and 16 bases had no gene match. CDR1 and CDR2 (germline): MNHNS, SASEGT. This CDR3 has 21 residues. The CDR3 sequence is CASSEALPGLAGQGVYNEQFF. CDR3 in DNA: TGTGCCAGCAGTGAAGCGTTGCCGGGACTAGCGGGCCAGGGGGTGTACAATGAGCAGTTCTTC.

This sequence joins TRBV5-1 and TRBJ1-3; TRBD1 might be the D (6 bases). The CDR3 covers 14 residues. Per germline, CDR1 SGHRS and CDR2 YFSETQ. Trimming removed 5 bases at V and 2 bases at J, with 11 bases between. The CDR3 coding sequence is TGCGCCAGCAGTATGGAGGGGGCTGGAAACACCATATATTTT. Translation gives CASSMEGAGNTIYF.

CDR3 coding DNA: TGCGCCAGCAGCCCAGGGGAGGGGGCTGGAGAGACCCAGTACTTC. It translates to CASSPGEGAGETQYF. The V call is TRBV4-1, the J call TRBJ2-5; the D gene could be TRBD1 or TRBD2 (7 bases each). Germline V gives CDR1 MGHRA, CDR2 YSYEKL. The CDR3 runs to 15 residues. V was trimmed by 4 bases and J by 4 bases, leaving 16 bases between them.

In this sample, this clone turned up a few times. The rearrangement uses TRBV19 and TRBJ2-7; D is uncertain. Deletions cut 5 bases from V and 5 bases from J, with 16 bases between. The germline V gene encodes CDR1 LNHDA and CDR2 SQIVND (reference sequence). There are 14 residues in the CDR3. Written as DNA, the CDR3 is TGTGCCAGTAGTCACCCATTAGGTCTGAACGAGCAGTACTTC. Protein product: CASSHPLGLNEQYF.

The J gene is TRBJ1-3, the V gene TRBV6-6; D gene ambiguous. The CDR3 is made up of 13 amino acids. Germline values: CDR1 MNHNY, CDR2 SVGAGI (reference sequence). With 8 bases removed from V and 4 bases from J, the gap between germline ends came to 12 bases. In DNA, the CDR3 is TGTGCCAGCTGTCCTTCTGGGGGAAACACCATATATTTT. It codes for CASCPSGGNTIYF.

The CDR3 bases are TGTGCCAGCAGCCAGGACAGGGGTGGCAATCAGCCCCAGCATTTT. It encodes CASSQDRGGNQPQHF. The V gene is TRBV28, the J gene TRBJ1-5, with 9 bases fitting TRBD1. The CDR3 extends over 15 amino acids. Per germline, CDR1 MDHEN and CDR2 SYDVKM. Losses at the gene ends were 6 bases for V and 2 bases for J; bases not matched to a gene: 5.

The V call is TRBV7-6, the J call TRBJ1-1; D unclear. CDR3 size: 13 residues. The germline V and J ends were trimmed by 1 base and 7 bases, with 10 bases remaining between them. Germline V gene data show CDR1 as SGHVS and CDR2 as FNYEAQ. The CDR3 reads CASSLGDAGEAFF. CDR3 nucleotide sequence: TGTGCCAGCAGCTTAGGTGACGCCGGTGAAGCTTTCTTT. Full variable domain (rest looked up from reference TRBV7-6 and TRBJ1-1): GAGVSQSPRYKVTKRGQDVALRCDPISGHVSLYWYRQALGQGPEFLTYFNYEAQQDKSGLPNDRFSAERPEGSISTLTIQRTEQRDSAMYRCASSLGDAGEAFFGQGTRLTVV.

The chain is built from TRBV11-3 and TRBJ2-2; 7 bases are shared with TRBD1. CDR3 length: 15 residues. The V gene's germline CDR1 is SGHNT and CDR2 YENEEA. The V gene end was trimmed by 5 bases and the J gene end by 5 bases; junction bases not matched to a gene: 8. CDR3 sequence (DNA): TGTGCCAGCAGCCGCCGACAGGGTCCAACCGGGGAGCTGTTTTTT. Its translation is CASSRRQGPTGELFF.

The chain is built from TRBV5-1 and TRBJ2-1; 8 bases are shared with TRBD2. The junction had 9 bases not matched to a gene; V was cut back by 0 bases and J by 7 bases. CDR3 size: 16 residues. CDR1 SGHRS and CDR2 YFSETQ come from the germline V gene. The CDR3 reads CASSLASGSLGNEQFF. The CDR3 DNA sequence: TGCGCCAGCAGCTTGGCCAGCGGGAGCTTGGGGAATGAGCAGTTCTTC. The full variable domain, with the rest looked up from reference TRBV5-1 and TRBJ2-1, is KAGVTQTPRYLIKTRGQQVTLSCSPISGHRSVSWYQQTPGQGLQFLFEYFSETQRNKGNFPGRFSGRQFSNSRSEMNVSTLELGDSALYLCASSLASGSLGNEQFFGPGTRLTVL.

CDR3 amino acids: CASSPSTGEAYEQYF. The CDR3, as DNA: TGTGCCAGCAGCCCTTCGACAGGGGAAGCCTACGAGCAGTACTTC. The chain links TRBV28 to TRBJ2-7, with 8 nucleotides matching TRBD1. With 6 bases clipped from V and 2 bases from J, the junction kept 9 bases outside the gene matches. Germline V gives CDR1 MDHEN, CDR2 SYDVKM. This CDR3 has 15 residues.

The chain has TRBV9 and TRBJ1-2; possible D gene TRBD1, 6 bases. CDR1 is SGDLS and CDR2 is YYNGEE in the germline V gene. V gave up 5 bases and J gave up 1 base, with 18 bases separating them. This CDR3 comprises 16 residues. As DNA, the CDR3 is TGTGCCAGCAGTTCCCTCGGGGGGGGGCGTAACTATGGCTACACCTTC. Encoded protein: CASSSLGGGRNYGYTF.

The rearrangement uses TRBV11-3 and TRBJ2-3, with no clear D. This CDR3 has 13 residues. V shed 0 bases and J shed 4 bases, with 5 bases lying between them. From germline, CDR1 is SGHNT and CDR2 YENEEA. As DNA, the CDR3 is TGTGCCAGCAGCTTAGAAGAGGCAGATACGCAGTATTTT. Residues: CASSLEEADTQYF.

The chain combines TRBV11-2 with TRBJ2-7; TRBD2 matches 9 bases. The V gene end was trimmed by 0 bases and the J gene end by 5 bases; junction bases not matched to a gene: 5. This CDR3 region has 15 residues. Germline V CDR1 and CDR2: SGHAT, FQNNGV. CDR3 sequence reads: CASSLDLAGRNEQYF. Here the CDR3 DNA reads TGTGCCAGCAGCTTAGACCTAGCGGGAAGGAACGAGCAGTACTTC.

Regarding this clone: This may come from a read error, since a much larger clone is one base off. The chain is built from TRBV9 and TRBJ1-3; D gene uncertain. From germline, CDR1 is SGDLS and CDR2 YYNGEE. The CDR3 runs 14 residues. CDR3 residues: CASSVGVYTGEPFF. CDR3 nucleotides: TGTGCCAGCAGCGTAGGAGTCTACACCGGGGAGCCGTTTTTT.

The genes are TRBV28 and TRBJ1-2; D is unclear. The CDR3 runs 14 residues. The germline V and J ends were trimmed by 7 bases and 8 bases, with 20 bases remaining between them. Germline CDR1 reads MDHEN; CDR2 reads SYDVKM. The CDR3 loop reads CASTLTPGLGGYTF. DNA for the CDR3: TGTGCCAGCACCCTCACGCCCGGGTTGGGCGGCTACACCTTC.

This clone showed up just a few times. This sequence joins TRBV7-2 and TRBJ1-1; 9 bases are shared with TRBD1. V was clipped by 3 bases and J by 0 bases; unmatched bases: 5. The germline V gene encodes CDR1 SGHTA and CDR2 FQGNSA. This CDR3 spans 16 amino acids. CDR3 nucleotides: TGTGCCAGCAGCTTTACAGGGGGCTCGATGAACACTGAAGCTTTCTTT. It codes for CASSFTGGSMNTEAFF. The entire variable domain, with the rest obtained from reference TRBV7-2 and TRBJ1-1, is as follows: GAGVSQSPSNKVTEKGKDVELRCDPISGHTALYWYRQSLGQGLEFLIYFQGNSAPDKSGLPSDRFSAERTGGSVSTLTIQRTQQEDSAVYLCASSFTGGSMNTEAFFGQGTRLTVV.

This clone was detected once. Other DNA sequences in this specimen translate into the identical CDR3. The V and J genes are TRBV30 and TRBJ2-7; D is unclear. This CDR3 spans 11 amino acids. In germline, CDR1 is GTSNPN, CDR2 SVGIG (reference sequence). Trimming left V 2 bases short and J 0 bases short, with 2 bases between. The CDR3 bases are TGTGCCTGGAGTTACTCCTACGAGCAGTACTTC. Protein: CAWSYSYEQYF.

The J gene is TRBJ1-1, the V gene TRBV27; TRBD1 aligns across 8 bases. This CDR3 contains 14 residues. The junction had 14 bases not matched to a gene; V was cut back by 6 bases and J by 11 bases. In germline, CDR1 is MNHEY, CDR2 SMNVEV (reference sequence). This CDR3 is CASSLKTGEGRAFF. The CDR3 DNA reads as TGTGCCAGCAGCCTCAAGACAGGGGAGGGTAGGGCTTTCTTT.

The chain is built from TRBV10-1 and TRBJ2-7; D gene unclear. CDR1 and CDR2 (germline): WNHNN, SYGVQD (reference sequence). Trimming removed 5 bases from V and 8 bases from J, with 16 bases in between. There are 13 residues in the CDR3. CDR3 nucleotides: TGCGCCAGCAGTTCCGAGCTTTACCGTCAGCAGTACTTC. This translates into CASSSELYRQQYF.

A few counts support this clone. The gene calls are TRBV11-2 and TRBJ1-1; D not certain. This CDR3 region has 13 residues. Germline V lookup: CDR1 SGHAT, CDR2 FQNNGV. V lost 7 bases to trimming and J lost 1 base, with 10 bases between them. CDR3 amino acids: CASTPQQNTEAFF. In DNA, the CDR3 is TGTGCCAGCACCCCTCAGCAGAACACTGAAGCTTTCTTT.

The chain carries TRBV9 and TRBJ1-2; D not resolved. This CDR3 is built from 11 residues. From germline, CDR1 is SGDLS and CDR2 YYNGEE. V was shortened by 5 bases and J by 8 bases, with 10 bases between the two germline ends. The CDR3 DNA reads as TGTGCCAGCAGTAATACATACGGCTACACCTTC. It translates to CASSNTYGYTF.

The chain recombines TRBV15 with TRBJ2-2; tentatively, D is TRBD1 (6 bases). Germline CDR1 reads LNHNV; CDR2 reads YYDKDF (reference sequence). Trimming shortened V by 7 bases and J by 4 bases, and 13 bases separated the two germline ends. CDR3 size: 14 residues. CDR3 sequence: CATKQGSLTGELFF. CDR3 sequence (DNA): TGTGCCACCAAGCAGGGGTCCCTCACCGGGGAGCTGTTTTTT.

The CDR3 spells CASSSLGSLETQYF. DNA of the CDR3: TGTGCCAGCAGCTCCTTGGGCAGCCTAGAGACCCAGTACTTC. This rearrangement joins TRBV7-9 to TRBJ2-5; D uncertain. The CDR3 consists of 14 residues. The ends were cut back, 4 bases at V and 4 bases at J, with 13 bases in the middle. The germline V gene encodes CDR1 SEHNR and CDR2 FQNEAQ (reference sequence).

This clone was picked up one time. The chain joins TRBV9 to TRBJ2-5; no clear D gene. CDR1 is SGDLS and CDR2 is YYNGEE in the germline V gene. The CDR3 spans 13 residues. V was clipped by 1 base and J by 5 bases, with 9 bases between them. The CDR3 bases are TGTGCCAGCAGCGTACTTCAGGAGGAGACCCAGTACTTC. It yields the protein CASSVLQEETQYF.

The CDR3, as DNA: TGTGCCAGCAGCTTAGCGGGTAGGGGATACACTGAAGCTTTCTTT. The encoded protein is CASSLAGRGYTEAFF. The genes are TRBV7-8 and TRBJ1-1; D is possibly TRBD1 (5 bases). V shed 0 bases and J shed 3 bases, with 11 bases lying between them. Germline V lookup: CDR1 SGHVS, CDR2 FQNEAQ. CDR3 length equals 15 residues.

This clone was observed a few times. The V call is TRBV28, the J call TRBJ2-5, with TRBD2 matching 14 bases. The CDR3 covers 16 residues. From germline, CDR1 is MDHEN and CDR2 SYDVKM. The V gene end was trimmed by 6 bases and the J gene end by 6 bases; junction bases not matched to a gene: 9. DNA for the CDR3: TGTGCCAGCAGGTCCGGGACTAGCGGGAGTAGGAAGACCCAGTACTTC. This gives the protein CASRSGTSGSRKTQYF.

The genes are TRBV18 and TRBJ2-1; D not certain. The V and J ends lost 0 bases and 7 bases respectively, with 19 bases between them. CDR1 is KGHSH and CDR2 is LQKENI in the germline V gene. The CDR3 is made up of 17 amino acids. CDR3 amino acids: CASSPPAVRWGMNEQFF. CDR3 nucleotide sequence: TGTGCCAGCTCACCACCGGCGGTGAGATGGGGAATGAATGAGCAGTTCTTC.